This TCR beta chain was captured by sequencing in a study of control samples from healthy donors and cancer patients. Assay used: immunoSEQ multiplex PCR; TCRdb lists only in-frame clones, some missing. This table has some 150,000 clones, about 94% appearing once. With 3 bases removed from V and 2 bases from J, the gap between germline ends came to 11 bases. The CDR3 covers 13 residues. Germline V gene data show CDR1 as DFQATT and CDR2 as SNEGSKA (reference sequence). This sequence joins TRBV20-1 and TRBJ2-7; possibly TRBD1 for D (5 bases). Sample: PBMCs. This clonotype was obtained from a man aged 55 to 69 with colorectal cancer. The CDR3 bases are TGCAGTGCTAGTTCAGGGATGGCCTACGAGCAGTACTTC. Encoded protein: CSASSGMAYEQYF.